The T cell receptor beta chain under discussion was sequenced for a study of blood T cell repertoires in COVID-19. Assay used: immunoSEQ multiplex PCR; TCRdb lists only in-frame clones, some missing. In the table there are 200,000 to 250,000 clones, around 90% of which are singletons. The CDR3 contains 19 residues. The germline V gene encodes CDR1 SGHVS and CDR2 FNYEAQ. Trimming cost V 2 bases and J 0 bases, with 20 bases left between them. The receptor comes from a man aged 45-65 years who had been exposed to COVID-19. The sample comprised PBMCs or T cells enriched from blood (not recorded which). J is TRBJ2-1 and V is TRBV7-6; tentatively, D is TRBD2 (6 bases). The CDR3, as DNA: TGTGCCAGCAGCTTATTCCCAGACGCTAGCGTGAGCTCCTACAATGAGCAGTTCTTC. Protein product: CASSLFPDASVSSYNEQFF.